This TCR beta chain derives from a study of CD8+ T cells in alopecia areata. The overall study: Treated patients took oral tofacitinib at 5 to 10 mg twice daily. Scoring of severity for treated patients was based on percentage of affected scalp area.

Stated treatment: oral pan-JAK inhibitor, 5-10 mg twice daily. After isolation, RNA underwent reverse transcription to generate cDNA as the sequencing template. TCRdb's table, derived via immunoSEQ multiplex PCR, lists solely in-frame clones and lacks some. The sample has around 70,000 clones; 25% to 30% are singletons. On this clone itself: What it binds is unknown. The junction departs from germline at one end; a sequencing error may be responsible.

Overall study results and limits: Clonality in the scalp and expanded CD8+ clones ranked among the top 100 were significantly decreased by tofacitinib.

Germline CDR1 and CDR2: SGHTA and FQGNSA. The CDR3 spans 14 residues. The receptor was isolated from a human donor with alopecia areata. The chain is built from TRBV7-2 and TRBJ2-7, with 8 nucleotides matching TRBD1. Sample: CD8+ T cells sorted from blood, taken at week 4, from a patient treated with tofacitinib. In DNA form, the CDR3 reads TGTGCCGGCAGCTCAGGGGACAGGATCAACGAGCAGTACTTC. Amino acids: CAGSSGDRINEQYF.